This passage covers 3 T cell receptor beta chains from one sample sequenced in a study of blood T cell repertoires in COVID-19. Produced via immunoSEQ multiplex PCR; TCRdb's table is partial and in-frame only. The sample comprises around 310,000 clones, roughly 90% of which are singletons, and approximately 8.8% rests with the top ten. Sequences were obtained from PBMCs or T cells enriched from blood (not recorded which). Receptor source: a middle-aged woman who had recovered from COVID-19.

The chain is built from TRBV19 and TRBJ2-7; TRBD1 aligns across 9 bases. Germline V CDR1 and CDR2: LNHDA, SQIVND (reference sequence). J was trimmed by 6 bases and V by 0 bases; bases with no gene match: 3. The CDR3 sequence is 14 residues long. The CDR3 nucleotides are TGTGCCAGTAGTATAGAGGACAGGGGAGGCGAGCAGTACTTC. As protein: CASSIEDRGGEQYF.

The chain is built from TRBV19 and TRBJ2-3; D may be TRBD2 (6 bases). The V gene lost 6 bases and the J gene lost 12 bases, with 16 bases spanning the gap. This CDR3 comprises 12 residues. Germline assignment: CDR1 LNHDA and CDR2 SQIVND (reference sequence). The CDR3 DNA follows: TGTGCCAGTAGCCAAGCCGGGACTCTTCAGTATTTT. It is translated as CASSQAGTLQYF.

CDR3 in amino acids: CASSTVALGDEQYF. The CDR3 DNA reads as TGTGCCAGCAGCACGGTAGCCCTCGGGGACGAGCAGTACTTC. The rearrangement uses TRBV21-1 and TRBJ2-7; no check of the table's D call, TRBD2, against the DNA was made. TRBV21-1 is a recognized pseudogene. This CDR3 is built from 14 residues.